Reported below is one T cell receptor beta chain. The antigen is undetermined. Germline V CDR1 and CDR2: SNHLY, FYNNEI. The CDR3 covers 16 residues. With 4 bases clipped from V and 0 bases from J, the junction kept 5 bases outside the gene matches. Primers targeted 54 TRBV and 13 TRBJ segments. Sequencing used immunoSEQ multiplex PCR; TCRdb keeps in-frame clones, though not all of them. This table has 90,000 to 130,000 clones, over 90% appearing once. Untouched CD4+ T cells were isolated by negative selection, averaging around 98% purity. The source of the sample is a study of T cell repertoires and HLA-DP antigens. Study at large: Alloreactive CD4+ T cells targeted HLA-DP on transduced HeLa. Sorted CD137+CD4+ samples averaged approximately 200 ng DNA; pre-culture CD4+ samples, 1,000 to 1,500 ng.

This rearrangement joins TRBV2 to TRBJ2-4, with 8 bases fitting TRBD1. The sequence came from a woman aged 18-29 years in good health and CMV-seronegative. The source material was CD4+ T cells from PBMCs. CDR3 nucleotides: TGTGCCAGCAGTGGGGACAGGAATATAGCCAAAAACATTCAGTACTTC. Its protein is CASSGDRNIAKNIQYF.